This T cell receptor (beta chain) was documented in a study of blood T cell repertoires in COVID-19. V lost 4 bases and J lost 1; bases outside the gene matches: 3. The CDR3 covers 16 residues. Germline V gene lookup returns CDR1 LGHDT and CDR2 YNNKEL (reference sequence). Some clones are missing from TCRdb's copy, which holds only in-frame ones; the method was immunoSEQ multiplex PCR. The table shows hundreds of thousands of clones, with 75% to 90% occurring only once. The rearrangement uses TRBV3-1 (or the pseudogene TRBV3-2) and TRBJ2-5; TRBD2 matches 13 bases. The sequence came from a woman in her 70s with COVID-19, enrolled during active disease. The sequencing sample was made of peripheral blood. The CDR3 sequence is CASSPTSGRGQETQYF. The DNA for the CDR3 is TGTGCCAGCAGCCCAACTAGCGGGAGGGGCCAAGAGACCCAGTACTTC.